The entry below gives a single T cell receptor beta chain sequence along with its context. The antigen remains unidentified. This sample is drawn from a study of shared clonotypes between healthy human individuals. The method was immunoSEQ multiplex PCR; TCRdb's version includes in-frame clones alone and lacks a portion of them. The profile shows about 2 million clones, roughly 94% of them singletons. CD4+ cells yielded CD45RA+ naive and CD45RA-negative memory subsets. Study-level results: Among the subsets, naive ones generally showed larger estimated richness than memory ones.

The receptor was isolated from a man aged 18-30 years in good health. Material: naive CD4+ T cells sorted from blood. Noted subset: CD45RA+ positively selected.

The CDR3, as DNA: TGTGCCAGCAGCCCTGAGGGACAGGTGGGAGGCTACACCTTC. Translation: CASSPEGQVGGYTF. The chain couples TRBV7-9 to TRBJ1-2, with 8 bases matching TRBD1. Germline CDR1 SEHNR, CDR2 FQNEAQ (reference sequence). V trimming: 5 bases; J trimming: 8 bases; junction bases outside the gene matches: 10. The length of the CDR3 is 14 residues.